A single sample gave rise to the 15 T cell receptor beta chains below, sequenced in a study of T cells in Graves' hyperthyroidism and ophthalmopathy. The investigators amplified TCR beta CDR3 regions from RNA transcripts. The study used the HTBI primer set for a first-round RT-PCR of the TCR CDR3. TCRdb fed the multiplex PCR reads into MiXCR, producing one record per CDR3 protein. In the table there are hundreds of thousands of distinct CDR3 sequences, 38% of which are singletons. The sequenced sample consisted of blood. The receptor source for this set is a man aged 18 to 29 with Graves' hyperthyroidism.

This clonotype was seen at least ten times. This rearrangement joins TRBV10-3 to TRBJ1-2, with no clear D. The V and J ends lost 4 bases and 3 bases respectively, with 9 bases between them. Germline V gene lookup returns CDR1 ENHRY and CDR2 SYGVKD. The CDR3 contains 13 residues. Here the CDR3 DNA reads TGTGCCATCAGTGTGGACCTGGACTATGGCTACACCTTC. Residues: CAISVDLDYGYTF.

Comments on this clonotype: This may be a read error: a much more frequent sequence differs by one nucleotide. The CDR3 DNA sequence: TGTGCCAGCACCGGTAGAGACCGAGGTCAAGAGACCCAGCACTTC. This gives the protein CASTGRDRGQETQHF. V gene TRBV2 combines with J gene TRBJ2-5; D not resolved. CDR1 and CDR2 from the germline V gene are SNHLY and FYNNEI. The CDR3 is made up of 15 amino acids.

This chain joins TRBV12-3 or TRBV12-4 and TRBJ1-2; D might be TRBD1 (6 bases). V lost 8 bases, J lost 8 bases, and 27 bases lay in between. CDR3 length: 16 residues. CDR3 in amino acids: CASGSTPPTQGQGYTF. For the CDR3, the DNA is TGTGCCAGCGGCTCGACACCTCCAACTCAGGGGCAGGGCTACACCTTC.

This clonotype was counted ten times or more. For the CDR3, the DNA is TGTGCCAGCAGACCTAGCGGGAGCACGGAGCAGTACTTC. This sequence encodes CASRPSGSTEQYF. The chain carries TRBV13 and TRBJ2-7, with 10 bases lining up with TRBD2. Germline-derived CDR1 and CDR2 are PRHDT and FYEKMQ (reference sequence). J gave up 7 bases and V 6 bases, and 6 bases lay outside the gene matches. There are 13 residues in the CDR3.

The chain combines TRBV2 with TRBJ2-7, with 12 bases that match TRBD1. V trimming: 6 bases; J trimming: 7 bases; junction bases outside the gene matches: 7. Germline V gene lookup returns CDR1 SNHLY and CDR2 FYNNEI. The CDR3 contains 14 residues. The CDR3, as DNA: TGTGCCAGCAGGACCCCGGGACAGGGGGCGGAGCAGTACTTC. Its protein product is CASRTPGQGAEQYF.

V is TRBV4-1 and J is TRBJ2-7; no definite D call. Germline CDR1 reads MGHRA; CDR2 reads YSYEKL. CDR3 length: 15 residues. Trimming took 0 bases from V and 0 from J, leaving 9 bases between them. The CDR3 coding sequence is TGCGCCAGCAGCCAAGAGGGTCATAGCTCCTACGAGCAGTACTTC. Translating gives CASSQEGHSSYEQYF.

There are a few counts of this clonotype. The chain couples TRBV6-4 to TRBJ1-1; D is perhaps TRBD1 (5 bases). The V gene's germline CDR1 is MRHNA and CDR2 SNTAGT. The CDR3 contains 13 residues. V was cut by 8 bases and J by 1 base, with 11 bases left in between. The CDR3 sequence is CASRREENTEAFF. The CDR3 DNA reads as TGTGCCAGCCGCAGGGAGGAGAACACTGAAGCTTTCTTT.

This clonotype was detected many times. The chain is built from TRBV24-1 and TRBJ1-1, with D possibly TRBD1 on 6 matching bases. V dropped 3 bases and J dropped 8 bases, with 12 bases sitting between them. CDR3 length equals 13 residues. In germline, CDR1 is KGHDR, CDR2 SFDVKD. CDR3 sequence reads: CATSDPTGTEAFF. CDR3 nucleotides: TGTGCCACCAGTGATCCCACCGGGACAGAAGCTTTCTTT.

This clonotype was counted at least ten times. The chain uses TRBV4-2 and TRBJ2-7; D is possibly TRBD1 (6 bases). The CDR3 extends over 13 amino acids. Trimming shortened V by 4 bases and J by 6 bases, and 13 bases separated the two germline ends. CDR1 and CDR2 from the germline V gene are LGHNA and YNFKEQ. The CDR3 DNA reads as TGTGCCAGCAGCCCTGACAGGCTAGGCGAGCAGTACTTC. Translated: CASSPDRLGEQYF.

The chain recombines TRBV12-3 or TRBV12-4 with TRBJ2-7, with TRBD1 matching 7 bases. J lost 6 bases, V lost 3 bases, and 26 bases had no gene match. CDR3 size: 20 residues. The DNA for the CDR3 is TGTGCCAGCAGTTTTCGGACTGGACAGGCAGACACATTGGGTCGGGGCGAGCAGTACTTC. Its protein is CASSFRTGQADTLGRGEQYF.

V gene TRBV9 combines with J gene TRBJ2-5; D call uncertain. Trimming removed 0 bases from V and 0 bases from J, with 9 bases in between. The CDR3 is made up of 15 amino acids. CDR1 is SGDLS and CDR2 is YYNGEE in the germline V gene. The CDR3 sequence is CASSVGASNQETQYF. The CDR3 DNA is TGTGCCAGCAGCGTAGGGGCCTCCAACCAAGAGACCCAGTACTTC.

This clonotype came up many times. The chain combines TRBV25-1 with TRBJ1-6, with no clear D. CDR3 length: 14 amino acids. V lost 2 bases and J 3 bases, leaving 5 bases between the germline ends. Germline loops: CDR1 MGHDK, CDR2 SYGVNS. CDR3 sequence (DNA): TGTGCCAGCAGTGAACCCGGCTATAATTCACCCCTCCACTTT. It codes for CASSEPGYNSPLHF.

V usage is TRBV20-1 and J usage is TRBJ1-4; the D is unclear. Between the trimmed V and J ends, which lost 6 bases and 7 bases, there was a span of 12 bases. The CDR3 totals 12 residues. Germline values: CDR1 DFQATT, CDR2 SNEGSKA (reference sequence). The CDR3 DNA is TGCAGTGCAGGGTTAGGTTCTGAAAAACTGTTTTTT. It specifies CSAGLGSEKLFF.

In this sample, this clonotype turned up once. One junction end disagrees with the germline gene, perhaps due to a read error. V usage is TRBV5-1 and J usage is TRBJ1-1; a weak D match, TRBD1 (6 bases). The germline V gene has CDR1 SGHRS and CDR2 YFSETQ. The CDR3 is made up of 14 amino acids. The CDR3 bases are TGTGCCAGCAGCTTGCGGCAGGGGTGGAGTGAAGCTTTCTTT. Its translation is CASSLRQGWSEAFF.

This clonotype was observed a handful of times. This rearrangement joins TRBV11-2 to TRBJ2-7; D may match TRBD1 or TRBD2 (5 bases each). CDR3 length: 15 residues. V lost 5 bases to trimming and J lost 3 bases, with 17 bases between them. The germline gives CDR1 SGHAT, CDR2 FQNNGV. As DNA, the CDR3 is TGTGCCAGCAGCGCCAATGGGGGAATAGGCTACGAGCAGTACTTC. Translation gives CASSANGGIGYEQYF. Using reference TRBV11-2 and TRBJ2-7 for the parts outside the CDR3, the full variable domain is EAGVAQSPRYKIIEKRQSVAFWCNPISGHATLYWYQQILGQGPKLLIQFQNNGVVDDSQLPKDRFSAERLKGVDSTLKIQPAKLEDSAVYLCASSANGGIGYEQYFGPGTRLTVT.